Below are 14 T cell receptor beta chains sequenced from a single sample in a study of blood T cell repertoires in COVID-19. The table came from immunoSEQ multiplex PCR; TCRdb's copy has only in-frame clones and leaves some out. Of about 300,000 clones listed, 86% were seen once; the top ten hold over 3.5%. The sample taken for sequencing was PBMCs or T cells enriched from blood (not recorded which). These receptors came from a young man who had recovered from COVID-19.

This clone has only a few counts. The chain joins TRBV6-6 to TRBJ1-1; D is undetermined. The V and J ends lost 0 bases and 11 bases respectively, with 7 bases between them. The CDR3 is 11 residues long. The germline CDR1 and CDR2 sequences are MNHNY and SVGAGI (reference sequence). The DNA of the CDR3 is TGTGCCAGCAGTTACTCGAGATGGGCTTTCTTT. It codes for CASSYSRWAFF.

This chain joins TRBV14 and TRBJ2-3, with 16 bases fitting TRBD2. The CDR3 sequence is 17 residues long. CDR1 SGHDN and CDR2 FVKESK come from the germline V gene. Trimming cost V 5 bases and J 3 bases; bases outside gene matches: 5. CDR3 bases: TGTGCCAGCAGCGGGACTAGCGGGGGGGCTCGGACAGATACGCAGTATTTT. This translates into CASSGTSGGARTDTQYF.

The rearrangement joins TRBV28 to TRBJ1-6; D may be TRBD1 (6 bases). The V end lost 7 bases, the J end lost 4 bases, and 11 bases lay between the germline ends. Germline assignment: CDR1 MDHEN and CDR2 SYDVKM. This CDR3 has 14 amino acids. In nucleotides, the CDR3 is TGTGCCAGCATTTACAGGGTGTATAATTCACCCCTCCACTTT. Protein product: CASIYRVYNSPLHF.

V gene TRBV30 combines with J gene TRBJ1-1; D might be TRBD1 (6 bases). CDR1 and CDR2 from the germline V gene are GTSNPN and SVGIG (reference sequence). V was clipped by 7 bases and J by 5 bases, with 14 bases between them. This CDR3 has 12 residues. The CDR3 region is CAYPGVGTEAFF. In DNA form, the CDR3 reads TGTGCCTACCCAGGGGTGGGGACTGAAGCTTTCTTT.

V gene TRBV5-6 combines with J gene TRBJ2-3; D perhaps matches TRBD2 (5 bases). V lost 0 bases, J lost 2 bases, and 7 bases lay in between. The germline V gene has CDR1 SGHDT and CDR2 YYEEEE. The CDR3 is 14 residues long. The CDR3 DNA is TGTGCCAGCAGCTTGGGAGGGAACACAGATACGCAGTATTTT. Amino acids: CASSLGGNTDTQYF.

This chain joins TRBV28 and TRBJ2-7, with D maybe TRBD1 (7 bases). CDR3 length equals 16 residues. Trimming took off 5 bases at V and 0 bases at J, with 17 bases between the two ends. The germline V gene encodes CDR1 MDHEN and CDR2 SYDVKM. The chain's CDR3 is CASSMYLRGVSYEQYF. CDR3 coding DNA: TGTGCCAGCAGTATGTACCTCAGGGGGGTCTCCTACGAGCAGTACTTC.

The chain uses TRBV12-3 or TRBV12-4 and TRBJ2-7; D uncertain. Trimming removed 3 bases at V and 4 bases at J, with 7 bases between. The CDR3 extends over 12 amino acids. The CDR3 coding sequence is TGTGCCAGCAGTTTCCTAACTTACGAGCAGTACTTC. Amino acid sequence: CASSFLTYEQYF.

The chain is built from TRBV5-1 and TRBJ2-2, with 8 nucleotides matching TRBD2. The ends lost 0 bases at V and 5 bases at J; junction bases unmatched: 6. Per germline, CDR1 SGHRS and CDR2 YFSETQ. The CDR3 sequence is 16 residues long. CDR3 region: CASSLAPAGVTGELFF. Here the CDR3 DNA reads TGCGCCAGCAGCTTGGCCCCAGCGGGAGTTACCGGGGAGCTGTTTTTT.

This CDR3 reads CASSPSRLASSYNEQFF. CDR3 DNA sequence: TGTGCCAGCAGCCCGAGCAGACTGGCGAGCTCCTACAATGAGCAGTTCTTC. The rearrangement joins TRBV5-6 to TRBJ2-1; no firm D call. V lost 4 bases and J lost 0, with 17 bases in between. Germline CDR1 is SGHDT and CDR2 is YYEEEE. CDR3 length equals 17 residues.

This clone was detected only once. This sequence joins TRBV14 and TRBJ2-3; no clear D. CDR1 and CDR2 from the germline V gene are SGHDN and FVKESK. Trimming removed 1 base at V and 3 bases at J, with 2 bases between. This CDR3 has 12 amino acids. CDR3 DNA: TGTGCCAGCAGCCAAGCGACAGATACGCAGTATTTT. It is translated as CASSQATDTQYF. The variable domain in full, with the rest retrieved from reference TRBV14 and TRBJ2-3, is EAGVTQFPSHSVIEKGQTVTLRCDPISGHDNLYWYRRVMGKEIKFLLHFVKESKQDESGMPNNRFLAERTGGTYSTLKVQPAELEDSGVYFCASSQATDTQYFGPGTRLTVL.

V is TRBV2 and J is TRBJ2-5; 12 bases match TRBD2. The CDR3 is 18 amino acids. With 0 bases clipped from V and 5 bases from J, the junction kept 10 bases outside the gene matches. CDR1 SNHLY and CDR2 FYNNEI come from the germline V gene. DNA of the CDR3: TGTGCCAGCAGTGAAGCGACTAGCGGGGGCCACGCGGGGGAGACCCAGTACTTC. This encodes CASSEATSGGHAGETQYF.

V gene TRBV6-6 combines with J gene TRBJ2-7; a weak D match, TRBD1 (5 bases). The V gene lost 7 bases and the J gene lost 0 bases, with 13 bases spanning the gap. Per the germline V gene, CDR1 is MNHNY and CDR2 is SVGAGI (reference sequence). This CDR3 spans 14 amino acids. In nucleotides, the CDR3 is TGTGCCAGCACCCTCACGGACACCTCCTACGAGCAGTACTTC. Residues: CASTLTDTSYEQYF.

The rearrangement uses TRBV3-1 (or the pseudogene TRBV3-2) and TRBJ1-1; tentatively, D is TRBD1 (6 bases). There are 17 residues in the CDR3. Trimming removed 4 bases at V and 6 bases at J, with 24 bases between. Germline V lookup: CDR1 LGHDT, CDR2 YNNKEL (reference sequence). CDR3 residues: CASSPRTGSPILAEAFF. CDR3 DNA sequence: TGTGCCAGCAGCCCGAGAACAGGGTCTCCCATCCTGGCTGAAGCTTTCTTT.

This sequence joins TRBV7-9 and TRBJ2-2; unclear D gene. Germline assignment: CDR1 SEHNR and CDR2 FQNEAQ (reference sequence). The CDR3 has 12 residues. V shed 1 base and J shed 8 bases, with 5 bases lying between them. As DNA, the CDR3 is TGTGCCAGCAGCTTAGTAGTGGGGGAGCTGTTTTTT. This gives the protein CASSLVVGELFF.